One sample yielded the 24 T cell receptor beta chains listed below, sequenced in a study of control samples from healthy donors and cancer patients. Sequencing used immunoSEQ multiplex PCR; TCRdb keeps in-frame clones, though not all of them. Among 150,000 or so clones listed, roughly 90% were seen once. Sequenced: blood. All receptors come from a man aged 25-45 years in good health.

CDR3 region: CASQYSGTGVSETQYF. As DNA, the CDR3 is TGTGCCAGCCAATACTCCGGGACAGGGGTTTCAGAGACCCAGTACTTC. The V call is TRBV2, the J call TRBJ2-5, with 10 bases fitting TRBD1. Germline values: CDR1 SNHLY, CDR2 FYNNEI. There are 16 residues in the CDR3. V trimming: 8 bases; J trimming: 4 bases; junction bases outside the gene matches: 13. Full variable domain (outside the CDR3, taken from reference TRBV2 and TRBJ2-5): EPEVTQTPSHQVTQMGQEVILRCVPISNHLYFYWYRQILGQKVEFLVSFYNNEISEKSEIFDDQFSVERPDGSNFTLKIRSTKLEDSAMYFCASQYSGTGVSETQYFGPGTRLLVL.

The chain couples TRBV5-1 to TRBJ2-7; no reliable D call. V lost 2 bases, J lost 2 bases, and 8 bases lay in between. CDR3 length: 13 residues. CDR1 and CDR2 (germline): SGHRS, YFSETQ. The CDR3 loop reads CASSLPATYEQYF. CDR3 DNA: TGCGCCAGCAGCTTACCGGCTACCTACGAGCAGTACTTC.

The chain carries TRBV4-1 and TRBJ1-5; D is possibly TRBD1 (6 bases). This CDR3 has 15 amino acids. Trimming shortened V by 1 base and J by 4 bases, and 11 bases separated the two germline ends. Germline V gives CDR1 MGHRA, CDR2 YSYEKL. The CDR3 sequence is CASSQVPQGNQPQHF. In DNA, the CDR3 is TGCGCCAGCAGCCAAGTGCCCCAGGGGAATCAGCCCCAGCATTTT.

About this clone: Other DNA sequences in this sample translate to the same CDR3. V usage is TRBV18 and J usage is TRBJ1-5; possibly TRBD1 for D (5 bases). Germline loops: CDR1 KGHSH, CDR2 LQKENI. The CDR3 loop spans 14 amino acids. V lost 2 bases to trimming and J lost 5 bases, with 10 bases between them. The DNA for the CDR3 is TGTGCCAGCTCACCAACCAGGGAGGATCAGCCCCAGCATTTT. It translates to CASSPTREDQPQHF.

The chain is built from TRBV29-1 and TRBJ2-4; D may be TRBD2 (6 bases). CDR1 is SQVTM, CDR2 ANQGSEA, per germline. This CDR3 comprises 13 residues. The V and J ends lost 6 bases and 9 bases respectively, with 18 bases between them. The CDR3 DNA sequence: TGCAGCGTGGGACCAGTTGGGGGAGGCATTCAGTACTTC. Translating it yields CSVGPVGGGIQYF.

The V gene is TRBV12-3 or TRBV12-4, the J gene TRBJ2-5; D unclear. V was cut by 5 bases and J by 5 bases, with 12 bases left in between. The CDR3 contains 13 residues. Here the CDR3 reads CASSVGGLETQYF. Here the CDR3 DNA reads TGTGCCAGCAGTGTAGGCGGCCTTGAGACCCAGTACTTC.

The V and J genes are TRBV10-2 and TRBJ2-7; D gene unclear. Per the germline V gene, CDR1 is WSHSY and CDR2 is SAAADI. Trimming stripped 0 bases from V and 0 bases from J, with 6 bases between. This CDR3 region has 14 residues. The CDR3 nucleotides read TGCGCCAGCAGTGAGTCGTGGCGCTCCTACGAGCAGTACTTC. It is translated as CASSESWRSYEQYF.

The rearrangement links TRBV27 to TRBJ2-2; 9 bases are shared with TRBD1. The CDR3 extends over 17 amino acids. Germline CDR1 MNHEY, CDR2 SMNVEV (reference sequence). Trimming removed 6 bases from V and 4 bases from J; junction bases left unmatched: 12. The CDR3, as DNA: TGTGCCAGCAGCGGTGACAGGGGGTTGGGAGGCACCGGGGAGCTGTTTTTT. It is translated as CASSGDRGLGGTGELFF.

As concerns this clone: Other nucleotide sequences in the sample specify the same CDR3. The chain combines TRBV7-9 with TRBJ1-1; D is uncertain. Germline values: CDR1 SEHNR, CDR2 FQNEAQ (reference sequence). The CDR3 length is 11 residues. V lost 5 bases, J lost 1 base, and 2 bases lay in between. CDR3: CASSENTEAFF. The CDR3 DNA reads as TGTGCCAGCAGCGAGAACACTGAAGCTTTCTTT.

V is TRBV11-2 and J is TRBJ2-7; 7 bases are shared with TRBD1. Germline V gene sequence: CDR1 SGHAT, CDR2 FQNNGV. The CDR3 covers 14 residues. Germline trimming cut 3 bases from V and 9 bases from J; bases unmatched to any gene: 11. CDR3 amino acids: CASSFTYQGEGQYF. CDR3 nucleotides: TGTGCCAGCAGCTTCACATACCAGGGGGAAGGGCAGTACTTC.

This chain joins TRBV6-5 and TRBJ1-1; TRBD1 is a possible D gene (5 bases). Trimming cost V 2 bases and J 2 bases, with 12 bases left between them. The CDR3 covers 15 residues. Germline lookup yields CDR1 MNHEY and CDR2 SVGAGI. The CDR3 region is CASSYQGLGNTEAFF. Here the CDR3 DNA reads TGTGCCAGCAGTTACCAGGGTTTGGGAAACACTGAAGCTTTCTTT.

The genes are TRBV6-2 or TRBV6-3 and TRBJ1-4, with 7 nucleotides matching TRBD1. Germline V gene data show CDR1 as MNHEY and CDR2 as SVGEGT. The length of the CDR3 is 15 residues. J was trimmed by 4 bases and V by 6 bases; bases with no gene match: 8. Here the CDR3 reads CASSTGQADNEKLFF. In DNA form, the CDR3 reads TGTGCCAGCAGCACCGGACAGGCCGATAATGAAAAACTGTTTTTT.

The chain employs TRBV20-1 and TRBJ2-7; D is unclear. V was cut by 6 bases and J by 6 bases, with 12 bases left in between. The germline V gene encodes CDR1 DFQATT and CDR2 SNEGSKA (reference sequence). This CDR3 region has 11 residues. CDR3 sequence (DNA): TGCAGTGCCGCATATTCTACCGAGCAGTACTTC. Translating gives CSAAYSTEQYF.

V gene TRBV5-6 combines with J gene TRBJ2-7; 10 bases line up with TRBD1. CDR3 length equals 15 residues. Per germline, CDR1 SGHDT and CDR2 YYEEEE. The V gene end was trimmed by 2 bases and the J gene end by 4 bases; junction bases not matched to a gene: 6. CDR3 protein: CASSFRQGAKYEQYF. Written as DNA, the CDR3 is TGTGCCAGCAGCTTTAGACAGGGGGCAAAATACGAGCAGTACTTC.

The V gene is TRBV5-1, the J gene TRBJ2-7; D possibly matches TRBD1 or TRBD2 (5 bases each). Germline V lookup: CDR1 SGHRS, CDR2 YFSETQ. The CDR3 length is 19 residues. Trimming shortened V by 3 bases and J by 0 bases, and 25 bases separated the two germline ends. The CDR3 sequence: CASSSGTRPASPSSYEQYF. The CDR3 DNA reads TGCGCCAGCAGCTCCGGGACGCGACCGGCGAGCCCTAGCTCCTACGAGCAGTACTTC.

CDR3 sequence (DNA): TGTGCCAGCAGTAAACGGCGGGAGGGCGTTGAGCAGTTCTTC. Translation: CASSKRREGVEQFF. The chain carries TRBV7-9 and TRBJ2-1; 9 positions match TRBD2. This CDR3 contains 14 residues. V gave up 6 bases and J gave up 9 bases; unmatched junction bases: 9. CDR1 is SEHNR, CDR2 FQNEAQ, per germline (reference sequence).

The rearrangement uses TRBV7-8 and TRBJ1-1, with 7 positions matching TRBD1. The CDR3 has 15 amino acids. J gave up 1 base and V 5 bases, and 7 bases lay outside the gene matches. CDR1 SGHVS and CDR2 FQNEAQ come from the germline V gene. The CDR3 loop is CASSPLGQRNTEAFF. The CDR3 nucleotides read TGTGCCAGCAGCCCGCTGGGACAGAGGAACACTGAAGCTTTCTTT.

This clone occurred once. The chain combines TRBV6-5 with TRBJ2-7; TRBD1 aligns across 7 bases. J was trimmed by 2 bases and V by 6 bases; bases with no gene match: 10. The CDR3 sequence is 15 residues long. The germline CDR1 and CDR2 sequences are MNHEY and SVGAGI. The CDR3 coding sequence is TGTGCCAGCAGCAGTACAGGGGTTGTAACCTACGAGCAGTACTTC. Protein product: CASSSTGVVTYEQYF.

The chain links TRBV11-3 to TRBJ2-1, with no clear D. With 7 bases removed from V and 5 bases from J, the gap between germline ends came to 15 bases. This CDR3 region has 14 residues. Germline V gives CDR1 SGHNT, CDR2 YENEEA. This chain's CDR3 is CASNVMVVHNEQFF. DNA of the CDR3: TGTGCCAGCAACGTGATGGTCGTCCACAATGAGCAGTTCTTC.

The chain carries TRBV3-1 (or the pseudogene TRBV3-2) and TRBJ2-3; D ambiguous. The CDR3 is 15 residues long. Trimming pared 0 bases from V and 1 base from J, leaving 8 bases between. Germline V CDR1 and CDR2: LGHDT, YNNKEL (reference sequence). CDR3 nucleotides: TGTGCCAGCAGCCAAGATACCCTACGCACAGATACGCAGTATTTT. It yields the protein CASSQDTLRTDTQYF.

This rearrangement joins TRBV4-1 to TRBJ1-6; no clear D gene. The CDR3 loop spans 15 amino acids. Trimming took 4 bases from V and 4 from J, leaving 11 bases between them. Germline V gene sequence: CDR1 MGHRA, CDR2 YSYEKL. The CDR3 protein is CASSPTALYNSPLHF. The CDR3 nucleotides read TGCGCCAGCAGCCCGACGGCTCTTTATAATTCACCCCTCCACTTT.

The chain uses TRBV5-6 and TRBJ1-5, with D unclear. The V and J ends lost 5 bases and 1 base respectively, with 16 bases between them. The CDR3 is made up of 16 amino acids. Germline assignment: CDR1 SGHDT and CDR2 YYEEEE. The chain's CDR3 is CASSVFGIPSNQPQHF. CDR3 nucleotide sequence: TGTGCCAGCAGTGTTTTCGGTATCCCCAGCAATCAGCCCCAGCATTTT.

Here the CDR3 reads CASSQGQSTYEQYF. The CDR3 DNA follows: TGCGCCAGCAGCCAGGGACAGTCGACCTACGAGCAGTACTTC. This chain joins TRBV5-1 and TRBJ2-7; 7 bases map to TRBD1. CDR3 length: 14 residues. The V and J ends lost 4 bases and 2 bases, in that order; junction bases with no gene match: 6. Germline CDR1 is SGHRS and CDR2 is YFSETQ.

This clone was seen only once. CDR3 in amino acids: CASRGSRLGHHTNQPQHF. CDR3 in DNA: TGTGCCAGCAGGGGATCCCGACTTGGGCACCACACCAATCAGCCCCAGCATTTT. The chain recombines TRBV21-1 with TRBJ1-5. TRBV21-1 is assigned pseudogene status. The CDR3 contains 18 residues.